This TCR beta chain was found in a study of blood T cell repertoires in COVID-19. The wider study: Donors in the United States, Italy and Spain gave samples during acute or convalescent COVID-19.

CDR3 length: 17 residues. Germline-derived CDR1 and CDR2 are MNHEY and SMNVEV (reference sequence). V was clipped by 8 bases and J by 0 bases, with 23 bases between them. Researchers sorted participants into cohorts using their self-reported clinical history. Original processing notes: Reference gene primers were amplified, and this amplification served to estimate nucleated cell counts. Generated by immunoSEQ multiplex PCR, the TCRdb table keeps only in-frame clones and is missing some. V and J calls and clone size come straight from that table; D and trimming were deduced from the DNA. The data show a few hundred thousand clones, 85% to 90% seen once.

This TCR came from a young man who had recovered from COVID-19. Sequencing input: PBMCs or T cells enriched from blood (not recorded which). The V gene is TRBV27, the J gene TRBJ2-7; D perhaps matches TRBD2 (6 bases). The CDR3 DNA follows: TGTGCCAGCGTCGGGCGGAGGTGGGGCGGGGTCTCCTACGAGCAGTACTTC. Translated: CASVGRRWGGVSYEQYF.